This T cell receptor (beta chain) was profiled in a study of cytomegalovirus exposure and HLA in healthy donors. Overall study results and limits: It was reported in a later analysis that an Asian-associated ancestry cluster showed fewer N-insertions than the approximately 670-donor mean.

V lost 5 bases to trimming and J lost 0 bases, with 10 bases between them. Germline V CDR1 and CDR2: LNHDA, SQIVND (reference sequence). CDR3 length equals 14 residues. Regarding this clone: The antigen remains unidentified.

The PCR contained 60 Vbeta and 13 Jbeta primers. Here immunoSEQ multiplex PCR was the method, and the copy in TCRdb shows in-frame clones only, minus some. Among approximately 61,000 clones listed, approximately 80% were seen once. The V gene is TRBV19, the J gene TRBJ1-1; maybe TRBD1 (5 bases). The source of this sequence is a young man in good health and CMV-seropositive. The sequenced sample consisted of PBMCs. The CDR3 DNA follows: TGTGCCAGTAGTCCAAGACAGCTGAACACTGAAGCTTTCTTT. Protein sequence: CASSPRQLNTEAFF.